Presented here are 9 T cell receptor beta chains from one specimen sequenced in a study of T-cell memory formation after mild COVID-19. TCRdb redid the calling of the 5' RACE reads with MiXCR, one entry per CDR3 protein. The data show roughly 28,000 distinct CDR3 sequences, with 9% to 15% seen just once and 12% to 15% held by the top ten. What was sequenced was PBMCs or a T cell subset sorted from them (not recorded which). The receptor source for this set is an adult woman who had mild COVID-19 (a few samples of this study predate the infection). Cell type and time point are not known.

This clonotype showed up many times. The chain recombines TRBV28 with TRBJ2-7; 11 bases align to TRBD2. CDR3 length: 16 amino acids. V trimming: 2 bases; J trimming: 5 bases; junction bases outside the gene matches: 8. In germline, CDR1 is MDHEN, CDR2 SYDVKM. The DNA for the CDR3 is TGTGCCAGCAGTTTACATATAGCGGGGGGGTCTGACGAGCAGTACTTC. It codes for CASSLHIAGGSDEQYF.

Ten or more counts support this clonotype. J is TRBJ2-1 and V is TRBV7-2; no clear D. Germline CDR1 is SGHTA and CDR2 is FQGNSA. The V and J ends lost 5 bases and 8 bases respectively, with 13 bases between them. The CDR3 consists of 13 residues. The chain's CDR3 is CASSVQTEDEQFF. CDR3 nucleotides: TGTGCCAGCAGCGTTCAAACTGAAGATGAGCAGTTCTTC.

This clonotype was observed at least ten times. This CDR3 reads CSARRSGRSHEQYF. CDR3 in DNA: TGCAGTGCTAGACGTAGCGGGAGGTCACACGAGCAGTACTTC. V and J are TRBV20-1 and TRBJ2-7; 10 bases are shared with TRBD2. CDR3 size: 14 residues. Germline V gene data show CDR1 as DFQATT and CDR2 as SNEGSKA (reference sequence). V shed 2 bases, J shed 5 bases, and the junction held 6 bases outside the gene matches.

This clonotype was seen ten or more times. The V call is TRBV20-1, the J call TRBJ1-1, with TRBD1 identical over 9 bases. The CDR3 extends over 15 amino acids. V shed 4 bases, J shed 0 bases, and the junction held 6 bases outside the gene matches. Germline values: CDR1 DFQATT, CDR2 SNEGSKA (reference sequence). The CDR3 DNA is TGCAGTGCTAAACCACAGGGGGCTTTGAACACTGAAGCTTTCTTT. Its protein is CSAKPQGALNTEAFF.

Ten or more counts support this clonotype. This chain connects TRBV5-4 to TRBJ2-3; 9 nucleotides agree with TRBD1. This CDR3 has 12 amino acids. Germline V gene data show CDR1 as SGHNT and CDR2 as YYREEE (reference sequence). The V gene end was trimmed by 5 bases and the J gene end by 14 bases; junction bases not matched to a gene: 9. The CDR3 DNA is TGTGCCAGCAGGCTCCGGGACAGGGATTGGTATTTT. This translates into CASRLRDRDWYF.

This clonotype was counted ten times or more. V gene TRBV9 combines with J gene TRBJ1-2; perhaps TRBD1 as D (5 bases). The CDR3 totals 14 residues. Germline values: CDR1 SGDLS, CDR2 YYNGEE. V lost 4 bases, J lost 8 bases, and 18 bases lay in between. Written as DNA, the CDR3 is TGTGCCAGCAGCCAGGGTACGCGGGCTCAAGGCTACACCTTC. It codes for CASSQGTRAQGYTF.

This clonotype came up many times. This chain links TRBV5-1 with TRBJ1-1, with D hard to call. Germline V gene data show CDR1 as SGHRS and CDR2 as YFSETQ. The CDR3 spans 16 residues. The V end lost 5 bases, the J end lost 1 base, and 18 bases lay between the germline ends. The CDR3 region is CASRREEGLRNTEAFF. The CDR3 nucleotides read TGCGCCAGCAGGCGAGAAGAGGGCTTGAGGAACACTGAAGCTTTCTTT. Full variable domain (rest looked up from reference TRBV5-1 and TRBJ1-1): KAGVTQTPRYLIKTRGQQVTLSCSPISGHRSVSWYQQTPGQGLQFLFEYFSETQRNKGNFPGRFSGRQFSNSRSEMNVSTLELGDSALYLCASRREEGLRNTEAFFGQGTRLTVV.

This clonotype was recorded many times. The chain links TRBV6-2 or TRBV6-3 to TRBJ1-1; 8 nucleotides line up with TRBD1. Germline-derived CDR1 and CDR2 are MNHEY and SVGEGT. The CDR3 totals 18 residues. The V segment lost 5 bases and the J segment 2 bases; nucleotides outside the gene matches: 16. CDR3 protein: CASSPRDRLIKSNTEAFF. DNA for the CDR3: TGTGCCAGCAGTCCCCGGGACAGGTTGATAAAATCAAACACTGAAGCTTTCTTT.

This clonotype was detected ten times or more. The chain combines TRBV12-3 or TRBV12-4 with TRBJ2-1; 9 positions agree with TRBD1. The CDR3 has 17 amino acids. Germline trimming cut 6 bases from V and 0 bases from J; bases unmatched to any gene: 9. CDR3 coding DNA: TGTGCCAGCAGGCGGACAGGGGTCCAAAGCTCCTACAATGAGCAGTTCTTC. This gives the protein CASRRTGVQSSYNEQFF.